This entry features one TCR beta chain sequence. The naive CD8 fraction comprised CD45RO-negative cells positively selected for CCR7 and excluded terminally differentiated effector memory CD45RA+ cells. This record comes from a study of shared clonotypes between healthy human individuals. About the research overall: Researchers drew samples from two women and a few men aged 18 to 49.

The junction had 8 bases not matched to a gene; V was cut back by 4 bases and J by 0 bases. The CDR3 consists of 17 residues. CDR1 is LNHDA and CDR2 is SQIVND in the germline V gene (reference sequence). Profiling relied on immunoSEQ multiplex PCR, and the TCRdb table lists in-frame clones only, not all of them. The sample lists millions of clones, about 92% seen once, with more than 1.5% in the top ten. This chain links TRBV19 with TRBJ2-1; 8 bases map to TRBD2. The sequence was obtained from a man younger than 35 in good health. Some clones in this sample may be carry-over from other donors' samples. Sequencing was done on a sample of naive CD8+ T cells from PBMCs. For the CDR3, the DNA is TGTGCCAGTAGTAGGCGACTAGCGCCCCGCTCCTACAATGAGCAGTTCTTC. Protein product: CASSRRLAPRSYNEQFF.